This entry lists 30 T cell receptor beta chains sequenced from one sample in a study of T-cell memory formation after mild COVID-19. TCRdb reprocessed the 5' RACE reads via MiXCR and lists one record per CDR3 protein. This sample carries roughly 42,000 distinct CDR3 sequences, 7.3% of them seen once, and the ten largest clones take less than 1.5%. Specimen: PBMCs or a T cell subset sorted from them (not recorded which). These receptors all come from a man aged 18-30 years who had mild COVID-19 (a few samples of this study predate the infection). Cell type and time point are not known.

The chain employs TRBV24-1 and TRBJ1-5, with a weak D call TRBD1 (6 bases). Trimming shortened V by 4 bases and J by 4 bases, and 10 bases separated the two germline ends. From germline, CDR1 is KGHDR and CDR2 SFDVKD. This CDR3 comprises 14 residues. CDR3 nucleotide sequence: TGTGCCACCAGTGAAGGGGGAGGTAATCAGCCCCAGCATTTT. Translated, it gives CATSEGGGNQPQHF.

Here the CDR3 reads CASSLQVLGTDTQYF. In nucleotides, the CDR3 is TGCGCCAGCAGCTTGCAGGTTTTGGGCACAGATACGCAGTATTTT. The chain employs TRBV5-1 and TRBJ2-3; D remains ambiguous. V gave up 1 base and J gave up 1 base, with 10 bases separating them. This CDR3 spans 15 amino acids. The germline V gene encodes CDR1 SGHRS and CDR2 YFSETQ.

This clonotype has just a few counts. The CDR3 spells CSVVPDIQETQYF. Written as DNA, the CDR3 is TGCAGCGTTGTGCCAGATATACAAGAGACCCAGTACTTC. The chain carries TRBV29-1 and TRBJ2-5; D is undetermined. V was pared by 4 bases and J by 2 bases, with 11 bases between. Germline V lookup: CDR1 SQVTM, CDR2 ANQGSEA. This CDR3 comprises 13 residues.

The chain uses TRBV4-1 and TRBJ1-1; TRBD1 agrees at 10 bases. The length of the CDR3 is 15 residues. The junction had 11 bases not matched to a gene; V was cut back by 3 bases and J by 10 bases. Germline CDR1 MGHRA, CDR2 YSYEKL. The chain's CDR3 is CASSHLNDRGRGAFF. The CDR3 DNA reads TGCGCCAGCAGCCATTTAAATGACAGGGGGCGAGGAGCTTTCTTT.

The chain joins TRBV12-3 or TRBV12-4 to TRBJ1-1, with D possibly matching TRBD1 (5 bases). Between the trimmed V and J ends, which lost 4 bases and 1 base, there was a span of 13 bases. The CDR3 sequence is 15 residues long. CDR3 sequence: CASSSRLGGNTEAFF. The DNA for the CDR3 is TGTGCCAGCAGTTCCCGATTGGGGGGGAACACTGAAGCTTTCTTT.

This clonotype was picked up a small number of times. The genes are TRBV7-2 and TRBJ2-5; tentative D call: TRBD1 (6 bases). CDR1 is SGHTA and CDR2 is FQGNSA in the germline V gene. V shed 4 bases and J shed 1 base, with 10 bases lying between them. This CDR3 contains 14 residues. The chain's CDR3 is CASSYRAGQETQYF. Here the CDR3 DNA reads TGTGCCAGCAGCTACAGGGCAGGCCAAGAGACCCAGTACTTC.

This clonotype was counted a few times. CDR3 amino acids: CASRTRDSWYEQYV. The CDR3, as DNA: TGTGCCAGCAGGACCCGGGACAGTTGGTACGAGCAGTACGTC. The chain uses TRBV6-5 and TRBJ2-7; 7 bases agree with TRBD1. Germline V lookup: CDR1 MNHEY, CDR2 SVGAGI. The trim removed 6 bases at V and 4 bases at J, leaving 9 bases unmatched. The CDR3 covers 14 residues.

This clonotype came up many times. The chain combines TRBV29-1 with TRBJ2-5; D gene uncertain. V gave up 1 base and J gave up 0 bases, with 9 bases separating them. Germline V lookup: CDR1 SQVTM, CDR2 ANQGSEA. The CDR3 length is 14 residues. Here the CDR3 DNA reads TGCAGCGTTGAAGGCGTCGCGAACCAAGAGACCCAGTACTTC. It is translated as CSVEGVANQETQYF. The entire variable domain, with the rest obtained from reference TRBV29-1 and TRBJ2-5, is as follows: SAVISQKPSRDICQRGTSLTIQCQVDSQVTMMFWYRQQPGQSLTLIATANQGSEATYESGFVIDKFPISRPNLTFSTLTVSNMSPEDSSIYLCSVEGVANQETQYFGPGTRLLVL.

This clonotype was seen only a few times. The genes are TRBV7-2 and TRBJ1-2; no clear D gene. Germline CDR1 and CDR2: SGHTA and FQGNSA. Trimming stripped 1 base from V and 8 bases from J, with 11 bases between. The CDR3 has 13 amino acids. This CDR3 reads CASSLVRYGGYTF. The CDR3 DNA is TGTGCCAGCAGCTTAGTTAGGTATGGAGGCTACACCTTC.

V gene TRBV11-2 combines with J gene TRBJ1-1; no reliable D call. The V and J ends lost 1 base and 3 bases respectively, with 6 bases between them. Per germline, CDR1 SGHAT and CDR2 FQNNGV. CDR3 length equals 13 residues. The CDR3 is CASSLVVDTEAFF. In DNA form, the CDR3 reads TGTGCCAGCAGCTTAGTTGTGGACACTGAAGCTTTCTTT. Based on the CDR3 plus reference TRBV11-2 and TRBJ1-1, the full variable domain is EAGVAQSPRYKIIEKRQSVAFWCNPISGHATLYWYQQILGQGPKLLIQFQNNGVVDDSQLPKDRFSAERLKGVDSTLKIQPAKLEDSAVYLCASSLVVDTEAFFGQGTRLTVV.

There are a few counts of this clonotype. The rearrangement joins TRBV6-6 to TRBJ2-7; D might be TRBD1 or TRBD2, each matching 5 bases. The CDR3 has 14 amino acids. CDR1 and CDR2 (germline): MNHNY, SVGAGI (reference sequence). V lost 6 bases and J lost 4, with 16 bases in between. The DNA of the CDR3 is TGTGCCAGCAGAGATTCGGGACCGCAGTACGAGCAGTACTTC. This translates into CASRDSGPQYEQYF.

This clonotype rates as medium-sized (0.01 to 0.1%). The chain uses TRBV7-2 and TRBJ2-7; D ambiguous. Per germline, CDR1 SGHTA and CDR2 FQGNSA. Deletions cut 4 bases from V and 4 bases from J, with 5 bases between. This CDR3 is 11 amino acids long. This CDR3 reads CASSSAYEQYF. DNA for the CDR3: TGTGCCAGCAGCTCCGCGTACGAGCAGTACTTC.

The V and J genes are TRBV4-3 and TRBJ1-3; 8 nucleotides agree with TRBD1. V lost 4 bases and J lost 3; bases outside the gene matches: 11. This CDR3 comprises 17 residues. Germline assignment: CDR1 LGHNA and CDR2 YSLEER. CDR3 in DNA: TGCGCCAGCAGCCTGGATATAAGCGGACAGGGTGGAAACACCATATATTTT. Amino acid sequence: CASSLDISGQGGNTIYF.

This clonotype was detected many times. The V gene is TRBV11-2, the J gene TRBJ2-1; 7 bases are a match to TRBD2. The V gene's germline CDR1 is SGHAT and CDR2 FQNNGV. The CDR3 consists of 13 residues. V shed 1 base and J 7 bases; nucleotides not matched to a gene: 1. The chain's CDR3 is CASSLGGGNEQFF. In DNA, the CDR3 is TGTGCCAGCAGCTTAGGGGGGGGAAATGAGCAGTTCTTC.

This clonotype was counted a few times. This chain joins TRBV4-2 and TRBJ2-5; D unclear. Germline assignment: CDR1 LGHNA and CDR2 YNFKEQ. V dropped 0 bases and J dropped 4 bases, with 9 bases sitting between them. The CDR3 is 14 residues long. The CDR3 coding sequence is TGTGCCAGCAGCCAAGAGGCAGGTGGAGAGACCCAGTACTTC. Amino acid sequence: CASSQEAGGETQYF.

Many counts were recorded for this clonotype. J is TRBJ2-7 and V is TRBV7-9; tentative D call: TRBD2 (6 bases). V was clipped by 4 bases and J by 3 bases, with 7 bases between them. Germline CDR1 and CDR2: SEHNR and FQNEAQ (reference sequence). This CDR3 has 12 residues. The CDR3, as DNA: TGTGCCAGCAGCTGGGGAGGCTACGAGCAGTACGTC. The encoded protein is CASSWGGYEQYV.

This clonotype appeared a few times. DNA for the CDR3: TGTGCCAGCAGTGGCTCCAGCGGTACCTACGAGCAGTACTTC. This encodes CASSGSSGTYEQYF. The genes are TRBV2 and TRBJ2-7, with D possibly TRBD2 on 5 matching bases. Per germline, CDR1 SNHLY and CDR2 FYNNEI. The V gene lost 4 bases and the J gene lost 2 bases, with 12 bases spanning the gap. The CDR3 length is 14 residues. The variable domain in full, completed from reference TRBV2 and TRBJ2-7, reads EPEVTQTPSHQVTQMGQEVILRCVPISNHLYFYWYRQILGQKVEFLVSFYNNEISEKSEIFDDQFSVERPDGSNFTLKIRSTKLEDSAMYFCASSGSSGTYEQYFGPGTRLTVT.

The chain carries TRBV6-5 and TRBJ1-1; 7 bases agree with TRBD1. This CDR3 has 17 residues. V lost 7 bases, J lost 0 bases, and 14 bases stayed unmatched. Germline V lookup: CDR1 MNHEY, CDR2 SVGAGI. The CDR3 here is CASISIGGGGVNTEAFF. Here the CDR3 DNA reads TGTGCCAGCATCAGTATAGGGGGCGGAGGGGTGAACACTGAAGCTTTCTTT.

In this sample, this clonotype turned up a few times. The rearrangement links TRBV7-2 to TRBJ2-1; tentatively, D is TRBD1 (5 bases). The germline V gene encodes CDR1 SGHTA and CDR2 FQGNSA. The CDR3 length is 14 residues. Between the trimmed V and J ends, which lost 4 bases and 3 bases, there was a span of 10 bases. CDR3 in DNA: TGTGCCAGCAGCTCGGTGGGGCGCTACAATGAGCAGTTCTTC. Its translation: CASSSVGRYNEQFF.

By share, this clonotype counts as medium-sized. The gene calls are TRBV7-9 and TRBJ2-1; D is ambiguous. V was cut by 2 bases and J by 2 bases, with 10 bases left in between. Germline lookup yields CDR1 SEHNR and CDR2 FQNEAQ (reference sequence). This CDR3 spans 15 amino acids. CDR3 DNA: TGTGCCAGCAGCTTAACCAGGACCGCCTACAATGAGCAGTTCTTC. Its protein is CASSLTRTAYNEQFF.

The chain uses TRBV7-2 and TRBJ1-2; 10 bases agree with TRBD1. This CDR3 has 15 residues. The J segment lost 3 bases and the V segment lost 5 bases, leaving 6 bases of the junction unmatched. Germline CDR1 reads SGHTA; CDR2 reads FQGNSA. The CDR3 DNA follows: TGTGCCAGCAGCCTGACAGGGGGCCGTGACTATGGCTACACCTTC. Translating gives CASSLTGGRDYGYTF.

In its sample, this clonotype was seen many times. This rearrangement joins TRBV5-1 to TRBJ2-7; no definite D call. The CDR3 sequence is 13 residues long. Trimming removed 4 bases from V and 9 bases from J, with 17 bases in between. Per germline, CDR1 SGHRS and CDR2 YFSETQ. In DNA, the CDR3 is TGCGCCAGCAGCGCTTGGGATGGTGCTCGGCAGTACGTC. This encodes CASSAWDGARQYV.

At least ten counts were recorded for this clonotype. The chain uses TRBV5-1 and TRBJ2-3; a possible D gene is TRBD2 (6 bases). Germline V gene sequence: CDR1 SGHRS, CDR2 YFSETQ. The CDR3 consists of 13 residues. Between the trimmed V and J ends, which lost 6 bases and 2 bases, there was a span of 10 bases. CDR3 residues: CASNPGDTDTQYF. CDR3 coding DNA: TGCGCCAGCAATCCGGGAGACACAGATACGCAGTATTTT.

This clonotype was counted many times. This rearrangement joins TRBV4-1 to TRBJ2-7; 7 bases map to TRBD1. This CDR3 is built from 15 residues. Losses at the gene ends were 3 bases for V and 6 bases for J; bases not matched to a gene: 11. In germline, CDR1 is MGHRA, CDR2 YSYEKL. The CDR3 sequence is CASSQRGTETGEQYF. The DNA of the CDR3 is TGCGCCAGCAGCCAGCGTGGGACAGAGACAGGCGAGCAGTACTTC.

In this sample, this clonotype turned up many times. V is TRBV4-3 and J is TRBJ2-5; TRBD1 matches 10 bases. Germline CDR1 is LGHNA and CDR2 is YSLEER. This CDR3 has 16 residues. V lost 4 bases, J lost 2 bases, and 7 bases stayed unmatched. The CDR3 DNA reads as TGCGCCAGCAGCCGCCGCTGGACAGGGGGACAAGAGACCCAGTACTTC. Its protein is CASSRRWTGGQETQYF.

This clonotype was observed a few times. This chain joins TRBV5-1 and TRBJ2-1, with D maybe TRBD1 (5 bases). CDR3 length equals 12 residues. Trimming took off 0 bases at V and 8 bases at J, with 6 bases between the two ends. Looked up from germline, CDR1 is SGHRS and CDR2 is YFSETQ. Written as DNA, the CDR3 is TGCGCCAGCAGCTTGGAGGGGCATGAGCAGTTCTTC. Protein sequence: CASSLEGHEQFF.

This clonotype has more than one count but fewer than ten. The chain employs TRBV20-1 and TRBJ1-1; no definite D call. The germline V gene encodes CDR1 DFQATT and CDR2 SNEGSKA (reference sequence). Deletions cut 0 bases from V and 5 bases from J, with 10 bases between. CDR3 length: 13 amino acids. CDR3 DNA sequence: TGCAGTGCTAGAGACTCGGGAGGAACTGAAGCTTTCTTT. This translates into CSARDSGGTEAFF.

This clonotype was observed a handful of times. The V and J genes are TRBV24-1 and TRBJ1-6; D not resolved. Per the germline V gene, CDR1 is KGHDR and CDR2 is SFDVKD. The CDR3 length is 8 residues. V was shortened by 12 bases and J by 11 bases, with 4 bases between the two germline ends. The CDR3 coding sequence is TGTGCCCCCGCACCCCTCCACTTT. Residues: CAPAPLHF.

The chain carries TRBV5-4 and TRBJ2-7, with 11 bases lining up with TRBD2. The CDR3 length is 15 residues. Losses at the gene ends were 5 bases for V and 3 bases for J; bases not matched to a gene: 7. CDR1 is SGHNT, CDR2 YYREEE, per germline (reference sequence). CDR3 sequence: CASSRSGGDYYEQYV. CDR3 nucleotide sequence: TGTGCCAGCAGTCGTAGCGGGGGGGATTACTACGAGCAGTACGTC.

This clonotype was counted between two and nine times. J is TRBJ2-3 and V is TRBV10-3; 12 positions match TRBD2. Germline values: CDR1 ENHRY, CDR2 SYGVKD. The CDR3 contains 14 residues. The V gene end was trimmed by 7 bases and the J gene end by 4 bases; junction bases not matched to a gene: 3. The CDR3 DNA sequence: TGTGCCATCACGCTAGCGGGGGGGCCAGATACGCAGTATTTT. Its protein product is CAITLAGGPDTQYF.